This TCR beta chain is drawn from a study of radiation and T cells in renal cell carcinoma. Study-level information: Nephrectomy followed 15 Gy stereotactic body radiation by 4 weeks.

This clone showed up just once. Its antigen is unknown. Study-level points and caveats: Top tumor clonotypes rose in blood 2 weeks post-radiation, then contracted. Pretreatment tumor biopsies were lacking, so baseline clonotypes are unknown.

The time point is: blood 2 weeks post-SBRT. Treatment described: 15 Gy SBRT to primary tumor, nephrectomy 4 weeks later. After SBRT, blood was collected at 2 and 4 weeks, plus baseline. CDR3 length equals 15 residues. Germline CDR1 is MGHDK and CDR2 is SYGVNS. The V gene end was trimmed by 2 bases and the J gene end by 8 bases; junction bases not matched to a gene: 9. Profiled with immunoSEQ multiplex PCR; TCRdb holds only in-frame clones, not every one. The table lists about 150,000 clones, about nine tenths of them singletons, with roughly 13% in the top ten. The source was blood, collected from a patient whose treatment included radiotherapy and nephrectomy. The rearrangement uses TRBV25-1 and TRBJ1-2; TRBD1 agrees at 9 bases. This clonotype originated in a woman in her fifties or sixties with renal cell carcinoma. CDR3 loop: CASSEPGTGSGGYTF. CDR3 DNA sequence: TGTGCCAGCAGTGAACCCGGGACAGGGAGTGGGGGCTACACCTTC.